This TCR beta chain was captured by sequencing in a study of blood T cell repertoires in COVID-19. Looking at the study overall: The samples span acute and convalescent COVID-19 from the United States, Italy and Spain. T cells, B-cell-depleted T cells, or PBMCs supplied cDNA or gDNA.

In the authors' methods: Using reference gene primer amplification, nucleated cell counts were estimated. Assay used: immunoSEQ multiplex PCR; TCRdb lists only in-frame clones, some missing. That table furnishes V, J and clone size, whereas the DNA furnished D and trimming. The sample comprises under 250,000 clones, under 90% of which are singletons, and 6.5% rests with the top ten. V lost 6 bases to trimming and J lost 4 bases; unmatched junction nucleotides: 5. The germline CDR1 and CDR2 sequences are MGHDK and SYGVNS. The length of the CDR3 is 14 residues. Sequencing used peripheral blood. The TCR originated in a man in his 60s who had recovered from COVID-19. The chain combines TRBV25-1 with TRBJ2-7; 11 positions agree with TRBD1. CDR3 loop: CASSPGTGGYEQYF. Written as DNA, the CDR3 is TGTGCCAGCAGCCCCGGGACAGGGGGGTACGAGCAGTACTTC.